One and the same sample provided the 15 T cell receptor beta chains below, sequenced in a study of T cell responses to AZD1222 COVID-19 vaccine. TCRdb's copy holds only in-frame clones and misses some; the assay was immunoSEQ multiplex PCR. Of over 95,000 clones listed, 90% to 95% are singletons. This specimen was peripheral blood, taken on day 0 of AZD1222 vaccination. The origin of the receptors is an adult in good health.

This clone was counted once. The V call is TRBV5-5, the J call TRBJ1-5; TRBD1 matches at 7 bases. The V segment lost 3 bases and the J segment 0 bases; nucleotides outside the gene matches: 3. Germline assignment: CDR1 SGHKS and CDR2 YYEKEE (reference sequence). The CDR3 sequence is 15 residues long. CDR3 sequence (DNA): TGTGCCAGCAGCTCCGGGACAGTTAGCAATCAGCCCCAGCATTTT. Its protein product is CASSSGTVSNQPQHF. The full variable domain, rest sourced from reference TRBV5-5 and TRBJ1-5, is DAGVTQSPTHLIKTRGQQVTLRCSPISGHKSVSWYQQVLGQGPQFIFQYYEKEERGRGNFPDRFSARQFPNYSSELNVNALLLGDSALYLCASSSGTVSNQPQHFGDGTRLSIL.

The CDR3 loop reads CASSLDRVSNTIYF. In DNA form, the CDR3 reads TGTGCCAGCAGCCTTGACAGGGTTTCAAACACCATATATTTT. The chain recombines TRBV14 with TRBJ1-3, with TRBD1 identical over 7 bases. The CDR3 runs 14 residues. The trim removed 4 bases at V and 6 bases at J, leaving 6 bases unmatched. CDR1 and CDR2 from the germline V gene are SGHDN and FVKESK.

The gene calls are TRBV11-2 and TRBJ2-7; no clear D. CDR1 SGHAT and CDR2 FQNNGV come from the germline V gene. The CDR3 totals 17 residues. Trimming cost V 1 base and J 0 bases, with 16 bases left between them. CDR3 nucleotide sequence: TGTGCCAGCAGCTTAGGGTCCGACTGGGGAAGCTCCTACGAGCAGTACTTC. Encoded protein: CASSLGSDWGSSYEQYF.

This chain links TRBV5-5 with TRBJ1-1; the match to TRBD1 covers 7 bases. The CDR3 spans 15 residues. CDR1 and CDR2 from the germline V gene are SGHKS and YYEKEE (reference sequence). The V gene end was trimmed by 4 bases and the J gene end by 4 bases; junction bases not matched to a gene: 10. The CDR3 region is CASSIGQAQFTEAFF. In nucleotides, the CDR3 is TGTGCCAGCAGCATTGGACAGGCTCAGTTCACTGAAGCTTTCTTT. Together with reference TRBV5-5 and TRBJ1-1, the CDR3 gives the full variable domain: DAGVTQSPTHLIKTRGQQVTLRCSPISGHKSVSWYQQVLGQGPQFIFQYYEKEERGRGNFPDRFSARQFPNYSSELNVNALLLGDSALYLCASSIGQAQFTEAFFGQGTRLTVV.

The rearrangement joins TRBV4-3 to TRBJ1-2; D uncertain. Trimming pared 4 bases from V and 2 bases from J, leaving 8 bases between. CDR1 and CDR2 from the germline V gene are LGHNA and YSLEER. The CDR3 extends over 13 amino acids. The CDR3 nucleotides are TGCGCCAGCAGCCTGTCGGGGAACTATGGCTACACCTTC. It specifies CASSLSGNYGYTF.

The V and J genes are TRBV3-1 (or the pseudogene TRBV3-2) and TRBJ2-3; 14 nucleotides line up with TRBD2. The CDR3 totals 21 residues. From germline, CDR1 is LGHDT and CDR2 YNNKEL (reference sequence). Trimming at V came to 4 bases and at J to 0 bases, leaving 15 bases not matched to a gene. CDR3 DNA: TGTGCCAGCAGCCCCTTCCCCGGGACTAGCGGGGGTCAGACTAGCACAGATACGCAGTATTTT. Its translation: CASSPFPGTSGGQTSTDTQYF.

This clone has only one observation. The V call is TRBV10-3, the J call TRBJ1-3; D not certain. CDR1 and CDR2 from the germline V gene are ENHRY and SYGVKD. V lost 6 bases and J lost 3, with 6 bases in between. This CDR3 spans 12 amino acids. CDR3 nucleotide sequence: TGTGCCATCAGGGACGTTGGAAACACCATATATTTT. This sequence encodes CAIRDVGNTIYF.

The chain couples TRBV3-1 (or the pseudogene TRBV3-2) to TRBJ1-4; D not resolved. The germline V and J ends were trimmed by 4 bases and 6 bases, with 18 bases remaining between them. Germline CDR1 LGHDT, CDR2 YNNKEL (reference sequence). CDR3 length: 16 amino acids. The CDR3, as DNA: TGTGCCAGCAGCCTATCCGACCGCGGGGTACATGAAAAACTGTTTTTT. This encodes CASSLSDRGVHEKLFF.

This clone came up once. The chain couples TRBV5-1 to TRBJ1-1; D remains ambiguous. CDR3 size: 17 residues. Germline assignment: CDR1 SGHRS and CDR2 YFSETQ. The V end was cut by 4 bases, the J end by 0 bases, with 19 bases between. CDR3 protein: CASSGYSGPLMNTEAFF. CDR3 DNA: TGCGCCAGCAGCGGGTACTCGGGCCCCCTTATGAACACTGAAGCTTTCTTT.

This clone was recorded once. The V and J genes are TRBV27 and TRBJ1-1; 9 nucleotides match TRBD1. Germline assignment: CDR1 MNHEY and CDR2 SMNVEV (reference sequence). CDR3 size: 14 residues. V shed 7 bases and J 4 bases; nucleotides not matched to a gene: 7. In nucleotides, the CDR3 is TGTGCCAGCACCTTGACAGGGGGAGCCACTGAAGCTTTCTTT. Translation: CASTLTGGATEAFF.

The chain carries TRBV12-3 or TRBV12-4 and TRBJ2-3; the D gene is possibly TRBD2 (6 bases). V was clipped by 6 bases and J by 5 bases, with 12 bases between them. The CDR3 sequence is 13 residues long. The CDR3 DNA reads TGTGCCAGCAGGGACGGCGGGGAAGATACGCAGTATTTT. Encoded protein: CASRDGGEDTQYF.

The chain carries TRBV28 and TRBJ2-1, with no clear D. Germline CDR1 MDHEN, CDR2 SYDVKM. The germline V and J ends were trimmed by 3 bases and 6 bases, with 6 bases remaining between them. There are 12 residues in the CDR3. The CDR3 region has the DNA TGTGCCAGCAGTTTCAAGGTCAATGAGCAGTTCTTC. It translates to CASSFKVNEQFF.

J is TRBJ1-1 and V is TRBV15, with D possibly being TRBD1 (6 bases). The CDR3 consists of 16 residues. The V gene's germline CDR1 is LNHNV and CDR2 YYDKDF (reference sequence). With 0 bases removed from V and 4 bases from J, the gap between germline ends came to 15 bases. CDR3 nucleotides: TGTGCCACCAGCAGAGATCCCCCGGGAGGGGGCACTGAAGCTTTCTTT. Amino acids: CATSRDPPGGGTEAFF.

CDR3 DNA: TGTGCCAGCAGCCAAGTTGGACACCAAGAGACCCAGTACTTC. Translation: CASSQVGHQETQYF. V gene TRBV14 combines with J gene TRBJ2-5; the D is unclear. The germline gives CDR1 SGHDN, CDR2 FVKESK. The CDR3 consists of 14 residues. V was cut by 1 base and J by 0 bases, with 6 bases left in between.

Here the CDR3 reads CASSAEFNQPQHF. The CDR3 DNA follows: TGTGCCAGCAGTGCGGAGTTCAATCAGCCCCAGCATTTT. The V and J genes are TRBV2 and TRBJ1-5; D is ambiguous. The V and J ends lost 4 bases and 3 bases respectively, with 7 bases between them. Per germline, CDR1 SNHLY and CDR2 FYNNEI. The CDR3 runs 13 residues.